The present entry profiles one T cell receptor beta chain with its context. The data were obtained in a study of long-term antiretroviral therapy in people with HIV. V lost 0 bases, J lost 4 bases, and 6 bases lay in between. This CDR3 is built from 13 residues. CDR1 is MNHEY, CDR2 SVGAGI, per germline. Assay version v3.0 of immunoSEQ was used, and it was run at survey level. Sequenced by immunoSEQ multiplex PCR; TCRdb stores in-frame clones only, minus some. Of 20,000 to 25,000 clones listed, approximately 86% were seen once; the top ten hold over 7.5%. The clonotype was recovered from a man in his forties or fifties with HIV. The rearrangement uses TRBV6-5 and TRBJ1-2, with unresolved D. The input for sequencing was unsorted PBMCs, taken at the start of antiretroviral therapy. CDR3 DNA: TGTGCCAGCAGTTACTCCGTAATCTATGGCTACACCTTC. Protein: CASSYSVIYGYTF.